This T cell receptor beta chain was observed in a study of shared clonotypes between healthy human individuals. The study, taken as a whole, reports: With few donors, the genetic and exposure-history diversity represented was limited.

Each PCR replicate from the sorted subsets contained about 200 ng DNA, which is about 31,000 T cell genomes. The assay was immunoSEQ multiplex PCR, and TCRdb's table has in-frame clones only and misses some. Here the sample spans about 1.1 million clones, approximately 80% being singletons. Subsets obtained from CD4+ cells comprised CD45RA+ naive and CD45RA-negative memory cells. With regard to this clone: Its target is not known.

V dropped 4 bases and J dropped 7; count of bases not matched to a gene: 3. The CDR3 contains 13 residues. Germline lookup yields CDR1 WNHNN and CDR2 SYGVQD (reference sequence). Sequencing input: memory CD4+ T cells from PBMCs. Subset of the sample: CD45RA-negative fraction. The chain combines TRBV10-1 with TRBJ2-3, with 9 bases identical to TRBD2. The clonotype comes from a man in his late teens or twenties in good health. Some clones in this sample may be carry-over from other donors' samples. CDR3 amino acids: CASSGGTSNTQYF. Written as DNA, the CDR3 is TGCGCCAGCAGTGGAGGGACTAGCAATACGCAGTATTTT.